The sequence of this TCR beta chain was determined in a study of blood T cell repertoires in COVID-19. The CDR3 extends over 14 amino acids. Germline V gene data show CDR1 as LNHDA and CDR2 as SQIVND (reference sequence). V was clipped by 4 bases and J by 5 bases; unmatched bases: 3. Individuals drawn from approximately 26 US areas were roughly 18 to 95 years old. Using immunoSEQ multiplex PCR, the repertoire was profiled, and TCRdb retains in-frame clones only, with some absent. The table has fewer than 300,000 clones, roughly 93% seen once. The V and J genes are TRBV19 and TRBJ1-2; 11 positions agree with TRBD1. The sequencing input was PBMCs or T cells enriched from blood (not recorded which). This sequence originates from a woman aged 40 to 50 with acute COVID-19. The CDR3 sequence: CASSRTGGRYGYTF. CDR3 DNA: TGTGCCAGTAGTAGGACAGGGGGCCGGTATGGCTACACCTTC.